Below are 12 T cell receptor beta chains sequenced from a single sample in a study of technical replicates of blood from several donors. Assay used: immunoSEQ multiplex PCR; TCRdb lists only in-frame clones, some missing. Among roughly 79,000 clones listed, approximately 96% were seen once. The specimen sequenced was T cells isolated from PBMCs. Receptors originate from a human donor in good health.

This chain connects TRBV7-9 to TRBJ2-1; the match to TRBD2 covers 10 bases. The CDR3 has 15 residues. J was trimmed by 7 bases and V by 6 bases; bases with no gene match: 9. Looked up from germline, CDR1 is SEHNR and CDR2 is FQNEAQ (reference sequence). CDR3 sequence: CASRGSGRARNEQFF. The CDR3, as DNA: TGTGCCAGCAGGGGAAGCGGGAGGGCTAGGAATGAGCAGTTCTTC.

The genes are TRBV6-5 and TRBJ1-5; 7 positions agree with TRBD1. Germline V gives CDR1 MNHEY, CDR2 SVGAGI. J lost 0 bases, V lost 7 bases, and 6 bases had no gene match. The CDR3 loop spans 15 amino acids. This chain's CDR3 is CASKMTGYSNQPQHF. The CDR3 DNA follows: TGTGCCAGCAAGATGACAGGGTATAGCAATCAGCCCCAGCATTTT.

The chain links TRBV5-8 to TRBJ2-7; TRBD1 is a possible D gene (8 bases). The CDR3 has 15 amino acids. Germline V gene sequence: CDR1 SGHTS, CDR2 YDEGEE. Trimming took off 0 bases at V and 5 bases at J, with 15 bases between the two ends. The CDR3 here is CASSLERTGRDEQYF. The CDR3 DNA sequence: TGTGCCAGCAGCTTGGAGAGGACAGGGAGGGACGAGCAGTACTTC.

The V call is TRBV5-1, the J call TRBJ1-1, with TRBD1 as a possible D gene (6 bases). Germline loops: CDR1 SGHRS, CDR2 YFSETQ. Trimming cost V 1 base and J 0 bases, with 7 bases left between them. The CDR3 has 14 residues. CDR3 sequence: CASSLTGLNTEAFF. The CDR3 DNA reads TGCGCCAGCAGCTTGACAGGGCTGAACACTGAAGCTTTCTTT.

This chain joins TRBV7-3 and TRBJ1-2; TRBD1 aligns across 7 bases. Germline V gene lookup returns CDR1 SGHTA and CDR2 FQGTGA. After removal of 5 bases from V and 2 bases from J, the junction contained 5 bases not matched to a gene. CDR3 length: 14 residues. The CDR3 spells CASSEEGGNYGYTF. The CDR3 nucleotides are TGTGCCAGCAGCGAAGAAGGGGGCAACTATGGCTACACCTTC.

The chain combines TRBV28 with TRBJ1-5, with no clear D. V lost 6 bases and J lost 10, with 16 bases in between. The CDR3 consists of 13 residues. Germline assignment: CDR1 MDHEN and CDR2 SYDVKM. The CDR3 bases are TGTGCCAGCAGCCCTACAGTCGTATACCCCCAGCATTTT. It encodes CASSPTVVYPQHF.

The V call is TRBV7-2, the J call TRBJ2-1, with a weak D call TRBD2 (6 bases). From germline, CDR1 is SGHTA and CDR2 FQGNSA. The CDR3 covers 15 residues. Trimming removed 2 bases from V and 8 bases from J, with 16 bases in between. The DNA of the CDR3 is TGTGCCAGCAGCTTACTGGGGACTCCCTTGGATGAGCAGTTCTTC. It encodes CASSLLGTPLDEQFF.

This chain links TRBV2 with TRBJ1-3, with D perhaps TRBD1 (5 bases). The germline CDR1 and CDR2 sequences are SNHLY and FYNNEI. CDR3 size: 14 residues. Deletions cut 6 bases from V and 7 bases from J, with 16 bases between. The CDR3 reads CASRGPSAGNTIYF. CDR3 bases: TGTGCCAGCAGGGGGCCCTCCGCCGGGAACACCATATATTTT.

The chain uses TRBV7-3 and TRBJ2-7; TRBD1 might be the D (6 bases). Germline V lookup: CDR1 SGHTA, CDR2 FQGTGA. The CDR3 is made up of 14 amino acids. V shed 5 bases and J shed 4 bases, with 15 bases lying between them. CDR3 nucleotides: TGTGCCAGCAGCCAAGGACAGCCTCCATACGAGCAGTACTTC. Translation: CASSQGQPPYEQYF.

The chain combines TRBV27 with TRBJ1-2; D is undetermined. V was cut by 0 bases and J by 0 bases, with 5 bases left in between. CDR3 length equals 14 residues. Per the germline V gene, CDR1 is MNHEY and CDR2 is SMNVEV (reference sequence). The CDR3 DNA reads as TGTGCCAGCAGTTTATCGGCACCTAACTATGGCTACACCTTC. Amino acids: CASSLSAPNYGYTF.

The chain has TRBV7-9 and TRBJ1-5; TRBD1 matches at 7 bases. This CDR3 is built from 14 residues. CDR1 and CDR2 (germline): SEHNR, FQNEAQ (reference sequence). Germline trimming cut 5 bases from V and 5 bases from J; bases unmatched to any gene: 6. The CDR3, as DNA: TGTGCCAGCAGCCCGGACAGGACTGATCAGCCCCAGCATTTT. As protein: CASSPDRTDQPQHF.

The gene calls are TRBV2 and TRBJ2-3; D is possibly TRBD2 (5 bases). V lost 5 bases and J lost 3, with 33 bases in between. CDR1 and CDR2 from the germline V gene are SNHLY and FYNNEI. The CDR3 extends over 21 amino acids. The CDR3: CASSTTPGFAAIPTSTDTQYF. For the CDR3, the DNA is TGTGCCAGCAGTACTACCCCGGGGTTTGCGGCTATTCCCACCTCGACAGATACGCAGTATTTT.